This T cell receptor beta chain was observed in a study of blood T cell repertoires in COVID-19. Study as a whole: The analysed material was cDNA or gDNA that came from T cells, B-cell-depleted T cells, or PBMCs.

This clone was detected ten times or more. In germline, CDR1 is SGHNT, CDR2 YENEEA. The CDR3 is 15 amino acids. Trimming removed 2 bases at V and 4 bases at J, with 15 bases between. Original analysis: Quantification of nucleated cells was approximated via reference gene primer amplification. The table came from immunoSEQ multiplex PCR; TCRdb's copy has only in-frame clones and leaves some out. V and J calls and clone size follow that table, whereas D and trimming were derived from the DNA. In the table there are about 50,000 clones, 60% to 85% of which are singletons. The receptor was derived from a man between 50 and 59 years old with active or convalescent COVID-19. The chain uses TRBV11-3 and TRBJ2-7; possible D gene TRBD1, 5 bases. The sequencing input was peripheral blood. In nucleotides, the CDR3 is TGTGCCAGCAGCTTAAGGGCAGGGAAAGGTTACGAGCAGTACTTC. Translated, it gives CASSLRAGKGYEQYF.